The present TCR beta chain was sequenced within a study of T cells in Graves' hyperthyroidism and ophthalmopathy. Template material for amplifying TCR beta CDR3 regions consisted of RNA transcripts. In the first-round RT-PCR of the TCR CDR3, the HTBI primer set was used. TCRdb passed the multiplex PCR reads through MiXCR, listing each CDR3 protein once. This table has around 400,000 distinct CDR3 sequences, 25% appearing once. V dropped 5 bases and J dropped 10; count of bases not matched to a gene: 5. Per germline, CDR1 SGHTA and CDR2 FQGNSA. The CDR3 sequence is 14 residues long. Only a few counts were recorded for this clonotype. Stable Graves' hyperthyroidism denoted no ophthalmopathy progression over 18 months. Those patients with uncontrolled infection, other autoimmune disease, pregnancy or lactation were excluded. Clinical symptoms, serum thyroxine, TRAb, thyroid ultrasound and orbital computed tomography established diagnosis. Fresh peripheral blood, approximately 9.1 ml, was the source of the PBMCs.

The sample taken for sequencing was blood. The chain links TRBV7-2 to TRBJ2-1; TRBD2 aligns across 13 bases. The sequence derives from a man aged 45-65 years with Graves' hyperthyroidism. The CDR3 nucleotides are TGTGCCAGCAGCCAAGGACTAGCGGGAGACGAGCAGTTCTTC. This sequence encodes CASSQGLAGDEQFF. Complete variable domain (other parts from reference TRBV7-2 and TRBJ2-1): GAGVSQSPSNKVTEKGKDVELRCDPISGHTALYWYRQSLGQGLEFLIYFQGNSAPDKSGLPSDRFSAERTGGSVSTLTIQRTQQEDSAVYLCASSQGLAGDEQFFGPGTRLTVL.